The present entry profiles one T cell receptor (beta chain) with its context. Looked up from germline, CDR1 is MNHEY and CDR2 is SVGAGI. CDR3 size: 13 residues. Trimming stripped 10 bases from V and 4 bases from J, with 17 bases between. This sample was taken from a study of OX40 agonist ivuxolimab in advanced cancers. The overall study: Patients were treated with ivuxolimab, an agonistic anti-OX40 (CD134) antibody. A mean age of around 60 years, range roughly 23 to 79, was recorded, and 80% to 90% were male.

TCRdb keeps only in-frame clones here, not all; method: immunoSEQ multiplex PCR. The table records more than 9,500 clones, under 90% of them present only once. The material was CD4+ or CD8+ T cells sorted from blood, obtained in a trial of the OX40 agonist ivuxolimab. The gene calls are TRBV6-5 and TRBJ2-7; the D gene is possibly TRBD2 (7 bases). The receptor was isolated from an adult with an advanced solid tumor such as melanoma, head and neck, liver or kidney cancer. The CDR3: CATARGANYEQYF. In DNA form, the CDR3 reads TGTGCCACAGCTCGGGGGGCTAATTACGAGCAGTACTTC.